Below, 6 T cell receptor beta chains from the same sample are listed, as sequenced in a study of PD-1 blockade in classical Hodgkin lymphoma. Produced via immunoSEQ multiplex PCR; TCRdb's table is partial and in-frame only. In the table there are about 31,000 clones, over 70% of which are singletons. Noted time point: cycle 4 day 1 (C4D1), after five to seven weeks of nivolumab. Brentuximab vedotin exposure varied, and every patient relapsed after autologous stem cell transplantation. The starting material was peripheral blood mononuclear cells (PBMCs), obtained before the fourth cycle of nivolumab. The receptors originated from a human donor with classical Hodgkin lymphoma.

The chain recombines TRBV27 with TRBJ2-5; 9 bases fit TRBD2. The CDR3 is made up of 15 amino acids. V trimming: 4 bases; J trimming: 5 bases; junction bases outside the gene matches: 8. Germline V CDR1 and CDR2: MNHEY, SMNVEV (reference sequence). CDR3 loop: CASSSSGVNGETQYF. The CDR3 nucleotides read TGTGCCAGCAGTTCTAGCGGGGTCAACGGGGAGACCCAGTACTTC.

The chain is built from TRBV7-3 and TRBJ1-2; 9 nucleotides line up with TRBD1. V lost 4 bases to trimming and J lost 7 bases; unmatched junction nucleotides: 13. Per the germline V gene, CDR1 is SGHTA and CDR2 is FQGTGA. CDR3 length: 16 residues. The CDR3 loop is CASSYLGLRDRVGYTF. As DNA, the CDR3 is TGTGCCAGCAGCTACTTAGGTTTACGGGACAGGGTTGGCTACACCTTC.

The CDR3 DNA is TGTGCCAGTAGTATAGACGCAGGGACTGAAGCTTTCTTT. This gives the protein CASSIDAGTEAFF. V and J are TRBV19 and TRBJ1-1; D might be TRBD1 (5 bases). The CDR3 runs 13 residues. The germline gives CDR1 LNHDA, CDR2 SQIVND (reference sequence). The V end lost 0 bases, the J end lost 5 bases, and 7 bases lay between the germline ends.

The J gene is TRBJ1-1, the V gene TRBV19; 9 nucleotides match TRBD1. J gave up 4 bases and V 6 bases, and 3 bases lay outside the gene matches. CDR3 length: 13 amino acids. CDR1 LNHDA and CDR2 SQIVND come from the germline V gene (reference sequence). The CDR3 loop is CASRTGGGTEAFF. Written as DNA, the CDR3 is TGTGCCAGTAGGACAGGGGGGGGCACTGAAGCTTTCTTT.

This chain links TRBV5-6 with TRBJ1-4; D not certain. Germline CDR1 is SGHDT and CDR2 is YYEEEE. This CDR3 has 14 residues. V was shortened by 1 base and J by 8 bases, with 12 bases between the two germline ends. The CDR3 nucleotides read TGTGCCAGCAGCTTGTATTTTGGAGACGAAAAACTGTTTTTT. This translates into CASSLYFGDEKLFF.

This rearrangement joins TRBV28 to TRBJ2-3, with D perhaps given as TRBD1 or TRBD2 (5 bases each). Germline V gene data show CDR1 as MDHEN and CDR2 as SYDVKM. Trimming left V 6 bases short and J 2 bases short, with 15 bases between. The CDR3 sequence is 15 residues long. CDR3 bases: TGTGCCAGCAGCCCCGGGACGGACTTCACAGATACGCAGTATTTT. It codes for CASSPGTDFTDTQYF.